These 15 T cell receptor beta chains were sequenced from one sample in a study of glioma-infiltrating T cells. Using RNA template, CDR3s of TCR alpha and beta were amplified with iRepertoire arm-PCR. From the multiplex PCR reads, TCRdb called clonotypes with MiXCR, one entry per CDR3 protein. In the table there are more than 350,000 distinct CDR3 sequences, more than 35% of which are singletons. Material: glioma tissue, nonneoplastic brain tissue, or PBMCs (not recorded which). Source of these receptors: a human donor with low-grade glioma or glioblastoma, undergoing nonglioma brain surgery, or in good health (not recorded which).

In its sample, this clonotype was seen a few times. This rearrangement joins TRBV7-9 to TRBJ1-1; no clear D gene. The CDR3 is 12 amino acids. In germline, CDR1 is SEHNR, CDR2 FQNEAQ (reference sequence). Trimming pared 5 bases from V and 6 bases from J, leaving 10 bases between. DNA of the CDR3: TGTGCCAGCAGCAGGCTCCCCGCTGAAGCTTTCTTT. This codes for CASSRLPAEAFF.

Points on this clonotype: This could be a read error, since a much larger clone is one nucleotide away. The genes are TRBV28 and TRBJ2-5; TRBD1 aligns across 8 bases. The CDR3 length is 14 residues. From germline, CDR1 is MDHEN and CDR2 SYDVKM. The junction had 3 bases not matched to a gene; V was cut back by 4 bases and J by 2 bases. DNA of the CDR3: TGTGCCAGCAGTTCTCGGGACAGGCAAGAGACCCAGTACTTC. Protein product: CASSSRDRQETQYF.

A single count supports this clonotype. The J gene is TRBJ2-5, the V gene TRBV28, with D unresolved. The V end lost 10 bases, the J end lost 3 bases, and 12 bases lay between the germline ends. CDR3 length: 12 amino acids. Germline CDR1 MDHEN, CDR2 SYDVKM. In DNA, the CDR3 is TGTGCCACATGGGCCAGGAAAGAGACCCAGTACTTC. It is translated as CATWARKETQYF.

This chain links TRBV20-1 with TRBJ2-2; D perhaps matches TRBD2 (5 bases). The V gene's germline CDR1 is DFQATT and CDR2 SNEGSKA (reference sequence). V shed 0 bases and J shed 5 bases, with 13 bases lying between them. This CDR3 contains 15 residues. CDR3 in amino acids: CSARDWCSETGELFF. DNA of the CDR3: TGCAGTGCTAGAGATTGGTGTAGCGAGACCGGGGAGCTGTTTTTT.

This clonotype was seen at least ten times. This sequence joins TRBV6-2 or TRBV6-3 and TRBJ2-1, with 10 nucleotides matching TRBD2. CDR1 is MNHEY, CDR2 SVGEGT, per germline. The junction had 17 bases not matched to a gene; V was cut back by 2 bases and J by 16 bases. This CDR3 spans 16 amino acids. CDR3 region: CASSYPRKIAGGWRFF. Written as DNA, the CDR3 is TGTGCCAGCAGTTACCCAAGGAAGATAGCGGGAGGATGGCGTTTCTTC.

This clonotype was observed many times. This rearrangement joins TRBV28 to TRBJ2-7, with D possibly TRBD1 on 6 matching bases. Germline CDR1 and CDR2: MDHEN and SYDVKM. The CDR3 spans 14 residues. V dropped 3 bases and J dropped 0 bases, with 9 bases sitting between them. CDR3 residues: CASSFRGSSYEQYF. DNA of the CDR3: TGTGCCAGCAGTTTCAGGGGATCCTCCTACGAGCAGTACTTC.

This clonotype has more than one count but fewer than ten. The V call is TRBV6-2 or TRBV6-3, the J call TRBJ2-1; the D call may be TRBD1 or TRBD2 (5 bases each). The CDR3 is 14 amino acids. V lost 2 bases to trimming and J lost 9 bases, with 14 bases between them. Germline V CDR1 and CDR2: MNHEY, SVGEGT. The DNA for the CDR3 is TGTGCCAGCAGTTACCAGGGACCTCTTTCTGAGCAGTTCTTC. It yields the protein CASSYQGPLSEQFF.

This clonotype was found a few times. The J gene is TRBJ2-3, the V gene TRBV4-2; TRBD1 is a possible D gene (5 bases). Trimming cost V 3 bases and J 7 bases, with 8 bases left between them. The CDR3 runs to 12 residues. Germline loops: CDR1 LGHNA, CDR2 YNFKEQ. The CDR3 DNA reads as TGTGCCAGCAGCCAGGGGCGCAATACGCAGTATTTT. Residues: CASSQGRNTQYF.

The gene calls are TRBV10-3 and TRBJ2-7; no clear D gene. This CDR3 comprises 13 residues. Trimming took 2 bases from V and 6 from J, leaving 11 bases between them. Per the germline V gene, CDR1 is ENHRY and CDR2 is SYGVKD. The CDR3 DNA sequence: TGTGCCATCAGTGAGCCCCGACAACGCGAGCAGTACTTC. Protein product: CAISEPRQREQYF.

V is TRBV2 and J is TRBJ2-5, with D possibly being TRBD1 or TRBD2 (5 bases each). CDR1 is SNHLY and CDR2 is FYNNEI in the germline V gene. The CDR3 extends over 13 amino acids. V shed 7 bases and J shed 1 base, with 10 bases lying between them. Written as DNA, the CDR3 is TGTGCCAGCATGAGGGGCCGCCAAGAGACCCAGTACTTC. Its translation is CASMRGRQETQYF.

This clonotype has only a few counts. With a much larger clone just one base away, this may be a read error. The J gene is TRBJ2-7, the V gene TRBV6-2 or TRBV6-3; 8 bases map to TRBD2. This CDR3 is built from 14 residues. Germline V CDR1 and CDR2: MNHEY, SVGEGT. The junction had 9 bases not matched to a gene; V was cut back by 4 bases and J by 7 bases. This CDR3 is CASSSTSAYNEQYF. The CDR3 nucleotides are TGTGCCAGCAGTTCGACTAGCGCCTACAATGAGCAGTACTTC.

This chain links TRBV7-2 with TRBJ2-7, with 12 bases lining up with TRBD2. Germline CDR1 reads SGHTA; CDR2 reads FQGNSA. V lost 4 bases to trimming and J lost 5 bases; unmatched junction nucleotides: 3. This CDR3 is built from 14 residues. CDR3 sequence: CASSSRLAGDEQYF. CDR3 in DNA: TGTGCCAGCAGCTCCCGACTAGCGGGAGACGAGCAGTACTTC.

Details on this clonotype: A much more abundant neighbour one base away suggests this may be a read error. This chain uses TRBV20-1 with TRBJ1-5, with unresolved D. V dropped 3 bases and J dropped 5 bases, with 14 bases sitting between them. The V gene's germline CDR1 is DFQATT and CDR2 SNEGSKA (reference sequence). The CDR3 is 14 amino acids. The CDR3 nucleotides are TGCAGTGCTAGTCATAGGGTGTTTTATCAGCCCCAGCATTTT. This gives the protein CSASHRVFYQPQHF.

A remark on this clonotype: With a much larger clone just one base away, this may be a read error. The CDR3 protein is CSASDPALAKDIQYF. The DNA of the CDR3 is TGCAGTGCTAGCGATCCAGCCCTAGCCAAAGACATTCAGTACTTC. This chain uses TRBV20-1 with TRBJ2-4; TRBD2 is a possible D gene (5 bases). The CDR3 runs to 15 residues. Germline loops: CDR1 DFQATT, CDR2 SNEGSKA (reference sequence).

This clonotype was counted only a few times. J is TRBJ2-7 and V is TRBV20-1; D not resolved. CDR3 length equals 12 residues. Germline V gene data show CDR1 as DFQATT and CDR2 as SNEGSKA (reference sequence). Trimming removed 0 bases at V and 3 bases at J, with 6 bases between. CDR3 protein: CSAREGFYEQYF. The CDR3 DNA follows: TGCAGTGCTAGAGAGGGCTTCTACGAGCAGTACTTC.